What follows are 24 T cell receptor beta chains derived from one specimen sequenced in a study of early T cells in non-severe SARS-CoV-2 infection (TCRdb year 2021). Receptor amplification or capture employed 5' RACE. The data were produced on a NextSeq 500. In TCRdb, the public reads were trimmed at Q25 with fastp and aligned with MiXCR, with productive beta chains retained. One record per CDR3 amino acid sequence lists the most common genes and DNA. In all, the sample holds about 58,000 distinct CDR3 sequences, and 9.5% to 15% of those were seen once. The biggest ten clones account for roughly a tenth of the sample. The sample was whole blood. The receptor set was obtained from an adult who was a healthcare worker with PCR-confirmed SARS-CoV-2 infection or an uninfected control (not recorded which).

Many counts were recorded for this clonotype. CDR3 sequence reads: CSATRVETQYF. CDR3 DNA sequence: TGCAGCGCAACGAGGGTGGAGACCCAGTACTTC. V and J are TRBV29-1 and TRBJ2-5; D perhaps matches TRBD2 (5 bases). Germline V CDR1 and CDR2: SQVTM, ANQGSEA. The CDR3 spans 11 residues. Trimming pared 7 bases from V and 5 bases from J, leaving 11 bases between.

This clonotype has only a few counts. The chain is built from TRBV19 and TRBJ1-5, with TRBD1 matching 8 bases. Germline V lookup: CDR1 LNHDA, CDR2 SQIVND (reference sequence). Trimming at V came to 7 bases and at J to 1 base, leaving 6 bases not matched to a gene. CDR3 size: 15 residues. Here the CDR3 reads CASTPGQVSNQPQHF. The CDR3 nucleotides are TGTGCCAGTACCCCGGGACAGGTCAGCAATCAGCCCCAGCATTTT.

This clonotype occurred a few times. The chain links TRBV13 to TRBJ1-2, with unresolved D. The CDR3 covers 14 residues. From germline, CDR1 is PRHDT and CDR2 FYEKMQ (reference sequence). V dropped 0 bases and J dropped 5 bases, with 10 bases sitting between them. The CDR3 region is CASSLGLVEYGYTF. The CDR3, as DNA: TGTGCCAGCAGCTTAGGCCTAGTGGAATATGGCTACACCTTC.

The chain is built from TRBV9 and TRBJ1-1; tentatively, D is TRBD1 (5 bases). Germline V gene sequence: CDR1 SGDLS, CDR2 YYNGEE. This CDR3 is built from 14 residues. Trimming took 6 bases from V and 1 from J, leaving 13 bases between them. In nucleotides, the CDR3 is TGTGCCAGCACCCTAGTCGGGGGGAACACTGAAGCTTTCTTT. Translated: CASTLVGGNTEAFF.

The rearrangement joins TRBV28 to TRBJ1-2; the D is unclear. The CDR3 extends over 12 amino acids. V lost 3 bases and J 4 bases, leaving 6 bases between the germline ends. Germline V gene lookup returns CDR1 MDHEN and CDR2 SYDVKM. The CDR3 here is CASSFKGYGYTF. The CDR3 DNA follows: TGTGCCAGCAGTTTCAAGGGCTATGGCTACACCTTC.

Details on this clonotype: A read error is possible here, since a much larger clone lies one base away. The chain carries TRBV28 and TRBJ1-2; D is undetermined. This CDR3 is built from 13 residues. CDR1 is MDHEN and CDR2 is SYDVKM in the germline V gene. In DNA form, the CDR3 reads TGTGCCAGCAGTCCCAGTGGTAGATATGGCCACACCTTC. Amino acids: CASSPSGRYGHTF.

The V and J genes are TRBV29-1 and TRBJ1-2; TRBD1 is a possible D gene (6 bases). The V gene's germline CDR1 is SQVTM and CDR2 ANQGSEA. V lost 7 bases to trimming and J lost 2 bases, with 17 bases between them. The CDR3 is 14 residues long. CDR3 in amino acids: CSADHRAGNYGYTF. The CDR3 DNA reads TGCAGCGCCGACCACAGGGCAGGGAACTATGGCTACACCTTC.

There are many counts of this clonotype. The gene calls are TRBV5-5 and TRBJ2-4, with D unclear. The CDR3 is 15 residues long. Deletions cut 0 bases from V and 0 bases from J, with 7 bases between. Per germline, CDR1 SGHKS and CDR2 YYEKEE (reference sequence). This chain's CDR3 is CASSLGSLAKNIQYF. For the CDR3, the DNA is TGTGCCAGCAGCTTGGGGTCACTAGCCAAAAACATTCAGTACTTC.

This clonotype showed up many times. In DNA, the CDR3 is TGCGCCAGCAGCCAAGATGGACCCCGCGGGGCTTTCGGGGAGCTGTTTTTT. As protein: CASSQDGPRGAFGELFF. The chain couples TRBV4-1 to TRBJ2-2; perhaps TRBD2 as D (6 bases). V dropped 0 bases and J dropped 7 bases, with 18 bases sitting between them. Looked up from germline, CDR1 is MGHRA and CDR2 is YSYEKL. The CDR3 has 17 residues.

The V call is TRBV12-3 or TRBV12-4, the J call TRBJ1-2; TRBD1 is a possible D gene (5 bases). The CDR3 consists of 15 residues. Trimming stripped 5 bases from V and 6 bases from J, with 19 bases between. The CDR3 DNA is TGTGCCAGCAGTCAACTTCAGGGTCTGATTGATGGCTACACCTTC. This sequence encodes CASSQLQGLIDGYTF.

The sample holds many counts of this clonotype. The chain employs TRBV28 and TRBJ2-7; TRBD1 is a possible D gene (6 bases). There are 14 residues in the CDR3. Germline V gives CDR1 MDHEN, CDR2 SYDVKM. The germline V and J ends were trimmed by 3 bases and 4 bases, with 13 bases remaining between them. The CDR3 reads CASSFRTEEYEQYF. DNA of the CDR3: TGTGCCAGCAGTTTCCGGACAGAAGAATACGAGCAGTACTTC.

This clonotype was recorded at least ten times. J is TRBJ2-5 and V is TRBV5-4; perhaps TRBD1 as D (5 bases). The length of the CDR3 is 14 residues. Deletions cut 2 bases from V and 2 bases from J, with 10 bases between. In germline, CDR1 is SGHNT, CDR2 YYREEE (reference sequence). DNA for the CDR3: TGTGCCAGCAGCTTTGAGACAGCACAAGAGACCCAGTACTTC. Protein sequence: CASSFETAQETQYF.

The gene calls are TRBV20-1 and TRBJ2-1; D is perhaps TRBD1 (5 bases). V dropped 5 bases and J dropped 1 base, with 9 bases sitting between them. The CDR3 spans 13 residues. CDR1 DFQATT and CDR2 SNEGSKA come from the germline V gene (reference sequence). DNA of the CDR3: TGCAGTGCTCTTAGGGGTTCCTACAATGAGCAGTTCTTC. Amino acids: CSALRGSYNEQFF.

This clonotype was found a few times. The chain's CDR3 is CASSLVLAESTDTQYF. Written as DNA, the CDR3 is TGTGCCAGCAGCTTAGTTCTAGCCGAATCCACAGATACGCAGTATTTT. The rearrangement uses TRBV11-2 and TRBJ2-3; D possibly corresponds to TRBD2 (5 bases). The V gene lost 1 base and the J gene lost 2 bases, with 13 bases spanning the gap. This CDR3 has 16 amino acids. The germline gives CDR1 SGHAT, CDR2 FQNNGV.

This clonotype was seen repeatedly, ten times or more. The gene calls are TRBV10-3 and TRBJ2-3; no reliable D call. The germline gives CDR1 ENHRY, CDR2 SYGVKD. This CDR3 is built from 10 residues. V shed 8 bases and J shed 3 bases, with 3 bases lying between them. CDR3 residues: CAIGTDTQYF. The CDR3 DNA follows: TGTGCCATCGGAACAGATACGCAGTATTTT.

This clonotype appeared many times. The chain recombines TRBV28 with TRBJ2-2; a weak D match, TRBD2 (6 bases). The germline gives CDR1 MDHEN, CDR2 SYDVKM. With 5 bases removed from V and 5 bases from J, the gap between germline ends came to 18 bases. CDR3 length equals 16 residues. The CDR3 DNA follows: TGTGCCAGCAGTCTCCGTGGGGGAGGTTTGACCGGGGAGCTGTTTTTT. It is translated as CASSLRGGGLTGELFF. Full variable domain (rest looked up from reference TRBV28 and TRBJ2-2): DVKVTQSSRYLVKRTGEKVFLECVQDMDHENMFWYRQDPGLGLRLIYFSYDVKMKEKGDIPEGYSVSREKKERFSLILESASTNQTSMYLCASSLRGGGLTGELFFGEGSRLTVL.

This clonotype was recorded at least ten times. The chain joins TRBV2 to TRBJ2-1; D is perhaps TRBD2 (5 bases). The CDR3 sequence is 11 residues long. Trimming stripped 7 bases from V and 9 bases from J, with 10 bases between. From germline, CDR1 is SNHLY and CDR2 FYNNEI. CDR3 in amino acids: CASTFEGEQFF. The CDR3 nucleotides are TGTGCCAGCACCTTCGAGGGTGAGCAGTTCTTC.

The chain uses TRBV18 and TRBJ2-1; D might be TRBD1 (6 bases). Germline CDR1 reads KGHSH; CDR2 reads LQKENI. The V gene lost 0 bases and the J gene lost 10 bases, with 7 bases spanning the gap. The CDR3 sequence is 12 residues long. The CDR3 bases are TGTGCCAGCTCACCACCGGGGGCGGAGCAGTTCTTC. Protein: CASSPPGAEQFF.

The rearrangement uses TRBV5-4 and TRBJ1-1; no reliable D call. The V and J ends lost 0 bases and 3 bases respectively, with 12 bases between them. This CDR3 has 15 amino acids. CDR1 and CDR2 (germline): SGHNT, YYREEE (reference sequence). CDR3 sequence: CASSLGGELYTEAFF. In DNA, the CDR3 is TGTGCCAGCAGCTTGGGCGGGGAGTTGTACACTGAAGCTTTCTTT.

The table lists this clonotype with a few counts. The chain is built from TRBV19 and TRBJ2-1, with 8 bases matching TRBD1. Germline loops: CDR1 LNHDA, CDR2 SQIVND (reference sequence). The trim removed 6 bases at V and 0 bases at J, leaving 10 bases unmatched. The CDR3 extends over 17 amino acids. The CDR3 protein is CASSRWTGSSSYNEQFF. CDR3 coding DNA: TGTGCCAGTAGCCGTTGGACAGGGAGTAGCTCCTACAATGAGCAGTTCTTC.

This clonotype showed up just a few times. This rearrangement joins TRBV27 to TRBJ2-7, with 8 bases identical to TRBD1. The CDR3 is 14 amino acids. Germline V gene data show CDR1 as MNHEY and CDR2 as SMNVEV (reference sequence). Germline trimming cut 3 bases from V and 2 bases from J; bases unmatched to any gene: 3. This CDR3 is CASSFDRGAYEQYF. In nucleotides, the CDR3 is TGTGCCAGCAGTTTTGACAGGGGAGCCTACGAGCAGTACTTC.

The chain combines TRBV5-1 with TRBJ2-3, with D possibly matching TRBD1 (6 bases). V lost 3 bases, J lost 3 bases, and 14 bases lay in between. The CDR3 is 15 amino acids. From germline, CDR1 is SGHRS and CDR2 YFSETQ. In DNA form, the CDR3 reads TGCGCCAGCAGCTGGGTACAGGGACCAACAGATACGCAGTATTTT. This sequence encodes CASSWVQGPTDTQYF.

This clonotype occurred many times. This chain uses TRBV21-1 with TRBJ2-5; the D segment call TRBD1 is taken from the table without a DNA check. TRBV21-1 is a known pseudogene. CDR3 length equals 16 residues. The CDR3 bases are TGTGCCAGCGTGCTTTCACGGCCCCCGTACCAAGAGACCCAGTACTTC. It translates to CASVLSRPPYQETQYF.

There are a few counts of this clonotype. V gene TRBV4-1 combines with J gene TRBJ2-3, with D tentatively TRBD2 (7 bases). The germline V gene encodes CDR1 MGHRA and CDR2 YSYEKL. The CDR3 runs to 14 residues. Trimming removed 8 bases at V and 8 bases at J, with 20 bases between. CDR3 sequence (DNA): TGCGCCAGCTGGGACCCGGGGGCGGGAGTTACGCAGTATTTT. It is translated as CASWDPGAGVTQYF.